The 26 T cell receptor beta chains below were found in one sample sequenced in a study of blood T cell repertoires in COVID-19. Libraries were prepared by immunoSEQ multiplex PCR; TCRdb keeps only in-frame clonotypes and omits some of them. The sample has 200,000 or so clones, roughly four fifths seen once; the top ten hold approximately 5%. The sample was PBMCs or T cells enriched from blood (not recorded which). These receptors all stem from a woman aged 45-65 years who had been exposed to COVID-19.

The rearrangement links TRBV7-2 to TRBJ1-2; D unresolved. Trimming took off 6 bases at V and 2 bases at J, with 13 bases between the two ends. Germline CDR1 SGHTA, CDR2 FQGNSA. The CDR3 consists of 14 residues. The CDR3 coding sequence is TGTGCCAGCAGTCGGAACCCCAGGAACTATGGCTACACCTTC. As protein: CASSRNPRNYGYTF.

The chain joins TRBV5-5 to TRBJ2-1; tentatively, D is TRBD2 (7 bases). Germline V gives CDR1 SGHKS, CDR2 YYEKEE (reference sequence). The V gene lost 3 bases and the J gene lost 2 bases, with 24 bases spanning the gap. The CDR3 is made up of 19 amino acids. The DNA for the CDR3 is TGTGCCAGCAGCTCACTGGGAGGGCGGGGGCCTTACACCTACAATGAGCAGTTCTTC. This codes for CASSSLGGRGPYTYNEQFF.

The chain is built from TRBV11-2 and TRBJ1-6, with TRBD1 as a possible D gene (5 bases). Looked up from germline, CDR1 is SGHAT and CDR2 is FQNNGV. Between the trimmed V and J ends, which lost 2 bases and 9 bases, there was a span of 11 bases. The CDR3 has 14 amino acids. CDR3 amino acids: CASSLTGGASPLHF. In nucleotides, the CDR3 is TGTGCCAGCAGCTTAACAGGCGGGGCTTCACCCCTCCACTTT. Combining the CDR3 with reference TRBV11-2 and TRBJ1-6 gives the whole variable domain EAGVAQSPRYKIIEKRQSVAFWCNPISGHATLYWYQQILGQGPKLLIQFQNNGVVDDSQLPKDRFSAERLKGVDSTLKIQPAKLEDSAVYLCASSLTGGASPLHFGNGTRLTVT.

This clone is a singleton in its sample. The chain joins TRBV5-1 to TRBJ1-2; D not certain. V lost 0 bases and J 4 bases, leaving 10 bases between the germline ends. The CDR3 has 14 amino acids. Looked up from germline, CDR1 is SGHRS and CDR2 is YFSETQ. CDR3 sequence: CASSLDSTRYGYTF. CDR3 bases: TGCGCCAGCAGCTTGGACTCTACCCGCTATGGCTACACCTTC.

CDR3 sequence (DNA): TGCGCCAGCAGCATTACGGAGGGGCTGGGGGAGACCCAGTACTTC. Its translation: CASSITEGLGETQYF. The chain employs TRBV5-1 and TRBJ2-5; D might be TRBD2 (6 bases). V lost 4 bases to trimming and J lost 5 bases, with 18 bases between them. Per germline, CDR1 SGHRS and CDR2 YFSETQ. This CDR3 comprises 15 residues.

The rearrangement uses TRBV5-1 and TRBJ1-2; 10 bases align to TRBD1. Germline V gene lookup returns CDR1 SGHRS and CDR2 YFSETQ. After removal of 7 bases from V and 2 bases from J, the junction contained 5 bases not matched to a gene. This CDR3 is 14 amino acids long. CDR3 coding DNA: TGCGCCAGCGGTCCGACAGGGGGCAACTATGGCTACACCTTC. This gives the protein CASGPTGGNYGYTF.

This sequence joins TRBV6-2 or TRBV6-3 and TRBJ2-7, with 13 bases lining up with TRBD2. The germline gives CDR1 MNHEY, CDR2 SVGEGT. The CDR3 contains 18 residues. J was trimmed by 4 bases and V by 2 bases; bases with no gene match: 11. The CDR3 sequence: CASSYQTIGLAGVYEQYF. The CDR3 bases are TGTGCCAGCAGTTACCAGACCATTGGACTAGCGGGGGTATACGAGCAGTACTTC.

This clone was recorded once. The chain couples TRBV7-6 to TRBJ2-3; D perhaps matches TRBD2 (6 bases). This CDR3 comprises 16 residues. Trimming shortened V by 5 bases and J by 0 bases, and 15 bases separated the two germline ends. Germline V lookup: CDR1 SGHVS, CDR2 FNYEAQ. As DNA, the CDR3 is TGTGCCAGCAGCCAACCCCGAGGGACTAGCACAGATACGCAGTATTTT. It specifies CASSQPRGTSTDTQYF.

The chain recombines TRBV5-5 with TRBJ1-2, with a weak D call TRBD1 (5 bases). The CDR3 runs 15 residues. The V end lost 6 bases, the J end lost 2 bases, and 17 bases lay between the germline ends. Per germline, CDR1 SGHKS and CDR2 YYEKEE (reference sequence). The CDR3 spells CASIARTSVNYGYTF. Here the CDR3 DNA reads TGTGCCAGCATAGCTCGGACATCTGTAAACTATGGCTACACCTTC.

The genes are TRBV19 and TRBJ1-1; D is unresolved. The CDR3 has 13 amino acids. Germline V gene lookup returns CDR1 LNHDA and CDR2 SQIVND (reference sequence). V was trimmed by 3 bases and J by 1 base, leaving 6 bases between them. The DNA for the CDR3 is TGTGCCAGTAGTATTGCGGCGAACACTGAAGCTTTCTTT. Amino acid sequence: CASSIAANTEAFF.

This clone was detected once. The genes are TRBV18 and TRBJ1-4, with 7 bases lining up with TRBD1. V shed 6 bases, J shed 8 bases, and the junction held 9 bases outside the gene matches. The CDR3 sequence is 14 residues long. Germline V CDR1 and CDR2: KGHSH, LQKENI. CDR3 DNA sequence: TGTGCCAGCTCGCCGACAGGGTCGCGCGAAAAACTGTTTTTT. Translating it yields CASSPTGSREKLFF.

This clone was counted only a few times. The rearrangement links TRBV3-1 (or the pseudogene TRBV3-2) to TRBJ2-7; 10 bases fit TRBD2. The V gene end was trimmed by 4 bases and the J gene end by 3 bases; junction bases not matched to a gene: 6. The germline V gene has CDR1 LGHDT and CDR2 YNNKEL (reference sequence). The length of the CDR3 is 15 residues. Here the CDR3 reads CASSRGSGGNYEQYF. CDR3 nucleotides: TGTGCCAGCAGCCGTGGTAGCGGGGGGAACTACGAGCAGTACTTC.

The chain links TRBV10-3 to TRBJ1-1; 8 bases agree with TRBD1. The CDR3 has 15 amino acids. The V segment lost 6 bases and the J segment 7 bases; nucleotides outside the gene matches: 13. Germline loops: CDR1 ENHRY, CDR2 SYGVKD. The CDR3 DNA reads as TGTGCCATCAGCCCCGGAGGGGACAGGCGGGGTGAAGCTTTCTTT. Translated: CAISPGGDRRGEAFF.

This chain links TRBV7-9 with TRBJ2-7; maybe TRBD1 (6 bases). In germline, CDR1 is SEHNR, CDR2 FQNEAQ (reference sequence). The ends were cut back, 4 bases at V and 0 bases at J, with 13 bases in the middle. This CDR3 is built from 15 residues. DNA of the CDR3: TGTGCCAGCAGCTCCCGACAGGAGCTCTCCTACGAGCAGTACTTC. Translation gives CASSSRQELSYEQYF.

This chain uses TRBV29-1 with TRBJ1-1, with D possibly matching TRBD1 (5 bases). The CDR3 sequence is 13 residues long. Per the germline V gene, CDR1 is SQVTM and CDR2 is ANQGSEA. Trimming cost V 2 bases and J 1 base, with 8 bases left between them. The CDR3 region is CSVERGRNTEAFF. CDR3 nucleotide sequence: TGCAGCGTTGAAAGGGGTCGGAACACTGAAGCTTTCTTT.

The rearrangement uses TRBV29-1 and TRBJ2-7; TRBD1 agrees at 7 bases. The CDR3 totals 13 residues. Germline V gene sequence: CDR1 SQVTM, CDR2 ANQGSEA. The V and J ends lost 6 bases and 1 base, in that order; junction bases with no gene match: 6. CDR3 residues: CSVVDRDSYEQYF. CDR3 in DNA: TGCAGCGTGGTTGACAGGGATTCCTACGAGCAGTACTTC.

Regarding this clone: The junction differs from germline at one of its ends, possibly a read error. The genes are TRBV5-5 and TRBJ1-1; 8 bases fit TRBD1. Germline values: CDR1 SGHKS, CDR2 YYEKEE (reference sequence). The CDR3 has 17 residues. CDR3 sequence: CASTLIWTGHMNTEAFF. The CDR3, as DNA: TGTGCCAGCACCTTGATCTGGACAGGGCACATGAACACTGAAGCTTTCTTT.

This chain uses TRBV28 with TRBJ1-2; no definite D call. V shed 3 bases and J shed 5 bases, with 4 bases lying between them. The CDR3 is 11 residues long. Germline V gives CDR1 MDHEN, CDR2 SYDVKM. As DNA, the CDR3 is TGTGCCAGCAGTTTCCATTATGGCTACACCTTC. Translation: CASSFHYGYTF.

The chain is built from TRBV10-3 and TRBJ1-2, with 10 bases identical to TRBD1. This CDR3 is built from 12 residues. Germline CDR1 ENHRY, CDR2 SYGVKD. After removal of 11 bases from V and 8 bases from J, the junction contained 8 bases not matched to a gene. CDR3 in DNA: TGTGCCTCCGCCGGGACAGGGGAAGGCTACACCTTC. The encoded protein is CASAGTGEGYTF.

This chain connects TRBV6-5 to TRBJ2-7; possibly TRBD1 for D (6 bases). Trimming left V 5 bases short and J 0 bases short, with 11 bases between. Germline V gene data show CDR1 as MNHEY and CDR2 as SVGAGI. The CDR3 is made up of 14 amino acids. The CDR3 here is CASSPGAASYEQYF. The CDR3 DNA follows: TGTGCCAGCAGTCCAGGGGCGGCCTCCTACGAGCAGTACTTC.

V usage is TRBV10-3 and J usage is TRBJ1-2; TRBD1 matches 7 bases. Germline trimming cut 3 bases from V and 4 bases from J; bases unmatched to any gene: 8. Looked up from germline, CDR1 is ENHRY and CDR2 is SYGVKD. This CDR3 has 15 residues. CDR3 in DNA: TGTGCCATCAGTGATGGTGGAGGGGGCCCCTATGGCTACACCTTC. It specifies CAISDGGGGPYGYTF.

The rearrangement links TRBV3-1 (or the pseudogene TRBV3-2) to TRBJ2-5; a possible D gene is TRBD2 (6 bases). The V end lost 4 bases, the J end lost 5 bases, and 17 bases lay between the germline ends. CDR1 and CDR2 (germline): LGHDT, YNNKEL (reference sequence). The CDR3 runs 15 residues. This CDR3 reads CASSLEEGQWETQYF. The CDR3 DNA reads TGTGCCAGCAGCCTCGAGGAGGGGCAATGGGAGACCCAGTACTTC.

In DNA form, the CDR3 reads TGTGCCAGCAGGCAGGCAGGGTATTACAATGAGCAGTTCTTC. Its protein is CASRQAGYYNEQFF. This sequence joins TRBV6-5 and TRBJ2-1; D might be TRBD1 (5 bases). This CDR3 region has 14 residues. Trimming removed 6 bases at V and 4 bases at J, with 13 bases between. Germline V CDR1 and CDR2: MNHEY, SVGAGI.

The chain has TRBV25-1 and TRBJ1-5; D may be TRBD1 (5 bases). This CDR3 is built from 14 residues. Germline V gene sequence: CDR1 MGHDK, CDR2 SYGVNS. Trimming cost V 3 bases and J 0 bases, with 6 bases left between them. CDR3 nucleotides: TGTGCCAGCAGTGATAGGGGTAGCAATCAGCCCCAGCATTTT. Residues: CASSDRGSNQPQHF.

The V gene is TRBV13, the J gene TRBJ2-3; D perhaps matches TRBD1 (5 bases). Between the trimmed V and J ends, which lost 1 base and 1 base, there was a span of 12 bases. Germline V gene sequence: CDR1 PRHDT, CDR2 FYEKMQ (reference sequence). This CDR3 is built from 16 residues. CDR3 DNA: TGTGCCAGCAGCTTAGCCCCTTCGACAGGCACAGATACGCAGTATTTT. As protein: CASSLAPSTGTDTQYF.

The chain is built from TRBV2 and TRBJ2-5; possibly TRBD2 for D (5 bases). This CDR3 is built from 15 residues. The germline V gene has CDR1 SNHLY and CDR2 FYNNEI. V gave up 8 bases and J gave up 0 bases, with 16 bases separating them. CDR3 coding DNA: TGTGCCAGCGCCGGGTCGTCGGGGTACCAAGAGACCCAGTACTTC. Protein sequence: CASAGSSGYQETQYF.